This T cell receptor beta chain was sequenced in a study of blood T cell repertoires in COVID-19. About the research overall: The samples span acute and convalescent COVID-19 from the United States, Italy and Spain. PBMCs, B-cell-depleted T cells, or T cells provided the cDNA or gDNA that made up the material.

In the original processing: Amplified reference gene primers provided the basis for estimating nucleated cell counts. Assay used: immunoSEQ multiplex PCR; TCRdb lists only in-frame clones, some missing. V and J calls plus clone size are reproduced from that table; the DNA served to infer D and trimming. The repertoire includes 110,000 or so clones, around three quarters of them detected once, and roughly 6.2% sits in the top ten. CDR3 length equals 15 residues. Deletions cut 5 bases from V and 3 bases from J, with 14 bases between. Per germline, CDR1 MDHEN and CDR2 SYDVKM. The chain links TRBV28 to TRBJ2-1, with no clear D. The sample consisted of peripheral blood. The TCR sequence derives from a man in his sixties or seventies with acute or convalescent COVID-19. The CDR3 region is CASSPPSYNYNEQFF. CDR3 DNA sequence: TGTGCCAGCAGTCCACCGTCCTATAACTACAATGAGCAGTTCTTC.